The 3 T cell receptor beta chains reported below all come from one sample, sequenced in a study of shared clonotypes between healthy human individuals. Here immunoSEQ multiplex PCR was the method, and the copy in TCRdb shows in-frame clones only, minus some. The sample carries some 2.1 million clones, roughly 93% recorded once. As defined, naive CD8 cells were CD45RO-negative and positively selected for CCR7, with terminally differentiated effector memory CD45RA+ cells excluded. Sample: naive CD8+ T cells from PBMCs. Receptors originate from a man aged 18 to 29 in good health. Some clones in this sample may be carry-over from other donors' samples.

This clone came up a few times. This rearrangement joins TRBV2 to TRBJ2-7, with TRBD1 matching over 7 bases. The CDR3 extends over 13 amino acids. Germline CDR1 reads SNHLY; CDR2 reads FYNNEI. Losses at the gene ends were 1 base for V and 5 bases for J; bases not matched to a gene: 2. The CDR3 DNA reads TGTGCCAGCAGTGAAGGACAGGGCCACGAGCAGTACTTC. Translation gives CASSEGQGHEQYF.

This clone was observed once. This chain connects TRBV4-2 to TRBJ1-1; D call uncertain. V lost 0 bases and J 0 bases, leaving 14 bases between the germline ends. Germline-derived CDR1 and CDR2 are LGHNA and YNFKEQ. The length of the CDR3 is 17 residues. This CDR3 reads CASSQDGRVFMNTEAFF. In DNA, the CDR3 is TGTGCCAGCAGCCAAGATGGACGCGTATTTATGAACACTGAAGCTTTCTTT.

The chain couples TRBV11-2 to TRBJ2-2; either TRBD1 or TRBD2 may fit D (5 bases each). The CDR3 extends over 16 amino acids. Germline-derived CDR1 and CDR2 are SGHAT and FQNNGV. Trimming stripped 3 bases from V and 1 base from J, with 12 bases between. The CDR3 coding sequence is TGTGCCAGCAGCTTCCCCGGGACGGGGAACACCGGGGAGCTGTTTTTT. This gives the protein CASSFPGTGNTGELFF.